This T cell receptor (beta chain) was captured in a study of blood T cell repertoires in COVID-19. The overall study: Acute and convalescent COVID-19 samples came from the United States, Italy and Spain. The cDNA or gDNA used as material had been derived from T cells, B-cell-depleted T cells, or PBMCs.

Per germline, CDR1 LNHDA and CDR2 SQIVND (reference sequence). Losses at the gene ends were 6 bases for V and 0 bases for J; bases not matched to a gene: 8. This CDR3 is 17 amino acids long. Original processing methods: Reference gene primer amplification in the assay estimated nucleated cell counts. Generated by immunoSEQ multiplex PCR, the TCRdb table keeps only in-frame clones and is missing some. V, J and clone size derive from that table, while D and trimming were established from the DNA sequence. Of 30,000 to 40,000 clones detected, 85% appear once; the ten largest clones hold roughly 15%. The rearrangement links TRBV19 to TRBJ1-3; 10 bases match TRBD1. The sample comprised peripheral blood. The origin of this receptor is a human donor with acute or convalescent COVID-19. The donor label of this sample is uncertain. The CDR3 bases are TGTGCCAGTAGCCAATCGGGACAGGGGATCTCTGGAAACACCATATATTTT. Translation: CASSQSGQGISGNTIYF.